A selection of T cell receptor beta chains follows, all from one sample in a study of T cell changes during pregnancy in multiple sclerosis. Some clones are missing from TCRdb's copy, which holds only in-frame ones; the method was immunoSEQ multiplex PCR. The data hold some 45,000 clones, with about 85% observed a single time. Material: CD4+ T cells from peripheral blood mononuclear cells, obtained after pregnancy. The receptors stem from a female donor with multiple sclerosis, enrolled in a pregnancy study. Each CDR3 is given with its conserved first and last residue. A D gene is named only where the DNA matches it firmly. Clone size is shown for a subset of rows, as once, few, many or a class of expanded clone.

CASSPPARNTEAFF,TGTGCCAGCTCACCACCCGCGAGGAACACTGAAGCTTTCTTT,-,-,14,TRBV18,TRBJ1-1
CASSPLSSYNEQFF,TGTGCCAGCTCACCACTGAGCTCCTACAATGAGCAGTTCTTC,-,-,14,TRBV18,TRBJ2-1
CASSLFKGDTEAFF,TGTGCCAGCAGCTTATTCAAGGGGGACACTGAAGCTTTCTTT,-,-,14,TRBV7-9,TRBJ1-1
CASSRDRGRENGYTF,TGTGCCAGTTCCCGGGACAGGGGGCGCGAGAATGGCTACACCTTC,-,TRBD1,15,TRBV9,TRBJ1-2
CASSPRADRLNTEAFF,TGTGCCAGCAGCCCTAGGGCAGACAGATTGAACACTGAAGCTTTCTTT,-,-,16,TRBV5-5,TRBJ1-1
CASSLGQGPQETQYF,TGCGCCAGCAGCTTGGGACAGGGCCCACAAGAGACCCAGTACTTC,-,TRBD1,15,TRBV5-1,TRBJ2-5
CASRPSGPSGNTIYF,TGTGCCAGCAGGCCTAGCGGTCCGTCTGGAAACACCATATATTTT,-,-,15,TRBV11-2,TRBJ1-3
CASSSSGSWTGGAKGYTF,TGTGCCAGCAGTTCATCAGGCTCGTGGACAGGGGGCGCCAAGGGCTACACCTTC,once,TRBD1,18,TRBV28,TRBJ1-2
CASRGSGVYNEQFF,TGTGCCAGCAGAGGGAGCGGGGTATACAATGAGCAGTTCTTC,-,TRBD2,14,TRBV7-2,TRBJ2-1
CASSLERQTEAFF,TGTGCCAGCAGCTTAGAAAGACAGACTGAAGCTTTCTTT,-,-,13,TRBV7-2,TRBJ1-1